What follows is one T cell receptor (beta chain) and its context. These data come from a study of blood T cell repertoires in COVID-19. Study-wide background: Material from acute and convalescent COVID-19 was sourced from the United States, Italy and Spain. PBMCs, B-cell-depleted T cells, or T cells provided the cDNA or gDNA that made up the material.

The repertoire was sequenced with immunoSEQ multiplex PCR; TCRdb's copy has only in-frame clones and lacks some. The data show 250,000 to 300,000 clones, with about nine tenths seen just once and under 15% held by the top ten. Germline loops: CDR1 SGHTA, CDR2 FQGTGA. CDR3 length: 13 residues. Germline trimming cut 5 bases from V and 6 bases from J; bases unmatched to any gene: 6. The origin of this receptor is a woman aged 55-70 years with acute or convalescent COVID-19. The V and J genes are TRBV7-3 and TRBJ2-7; 8 nucleotides match TRBD2. Sequencing was done on a sample of peripheral blood. CDR3 in amino acids: CASSHGAGGEQYF. CDR3 in DNA: TGTGCCAGCAGCCACGGGGCGGGAGGCGAGCAGTACTTC.